This entry lists 8 T cell receptor beta chains sequenced from one sample in a study of regulatory T cells in long-lasting Graves disease. Stated time point: newly diagnosed GD, antithyroid drugs for less than 3 months. Generation of the TCR library employed RNA extracted from PBMCs. Through Arm-PCR of CDR3 regions and iRepertoire HTBI primers, TCR beta libraries were built. Using its own MiXCR run on the multiplex PCR reads, TCRdb lists one record per CDR3 protein. Here the sample spans 450,000 to 600,000 distinct CDR3 sequences, approximately 12% being singletons. The sample also formed part of further work on T cells in Graves' hyperthyroidism and ophthalmopathy.

The sample was peripheral blood mononuclear cells (PBMCs), taken at new diagnosis, from a patient treated with antithyroid drugs. The receptors derive from a man aged 25 to 40 with Graves disease.

Note on this clonotype: This may stem from a read error, because a much larger clone lies one nucleotide away. The chain recombines TRBV14 with TRBJ1-1; D is unclear. Germline V gives CDR1 SGHDN, CDR2 FVKESK. The germline V and J ends were trimmed by 4 bases and 4 bases, with 16 bases remaining between them. This CDR3 is 15 amino acids long. The DNA of the CDR3 is TGTGCCAGCAGCCGAGCCGGGGTGAGGAGCACTGAAGCTTTCTTT. This encodes CASSRAGVRSTEAFF.

This clonotype was picked up many times. The chain recombines TRBV11-2 with TRBJ2-5; maybe TRBD2 (6 bases). Deletions cut 4 bases from V and 5 bases from J, with 20 bases between. This CDR3 spans 16 amino acids. Germline V gene sequence: CDR1 SGHAT, CDR2 FQNNGV. The chain's CDR3 is CASSSSRDSDWETQYF. The CDR3 DNA follows: TGTGCCAGCAGCTCGAGCCGGGACTCTGACTGGGAGACCCAGTACTTC.

This clonotype was counted between two and nine times. The gene calls are TRBV12-3 or TRBV12-4 and TRBJ2-1; 12 bases are a match to TRBD2. The CDR3 length is 15 residues. V was clipped by 5 bases and J by 6 bases; unmatched bases: 5. The DNA of the CDR3 is TGTGCCAGCAGTCCACGGACTAGCGGGGCCAATGAGCAGTTCTTC. This gives the protein CASSPRTSGANEQFF.

V usage is TRBV19 and J usage is TRBJ2-4, with 9 bases aligning to TRBD2. This CDR3 has 13 residues. Trimming at V came to 3 bases and at J to 8 bases, leaving 2 bases not matched to a gene. Germline V gene lookup returns CDR1 LNHDA and CDR2 SQIVND (reference sequence). The CDR3 sequence is CASSMGLADIQYF. In DNA form, the CDR3 reads TGTGCCAGTAGTATGGGACTAGCTGACATTCAGTACTTC.

This clonotype was seen only a few times. The chain employs TRBV7-6 and TRBJ2-7; no clear D. V lost 5 bases and J 3 bases, leaving 14 bases between the germline ends. The CDR3 loop spans 14 amino acids. Per the germline V gene, CDR1 is SGHVS and CDR2 is FNYEAQ. Here the CDR3 reads CASSRHLLSYEQYF. For the CDR3, the DNA is TGTGCCAGCAGCCGACATCTACTGAGCTACGAGCAGTACTTC.

This clonotype has a handful of counts. J is TRBJ1-2 and V is TRBV5-4; D call uncertain. Trimming shortened V by 3 bases and J by 3 bases, and 9 bases separated the two germline ends. The CDR3 sequence is 13 residues long. CDR1 and CDR2 (germline): SGHNT, YYREEE (reference sequence). CDR3 in DNA: TGTGCCAGCAGCTCCCCTCCATACTATGGCTACACCTTC. Residues: CASSSPPYYGYTF.

Notes on this clonotype: Given a much more abundant clone one base away, this may be a read error. The gene calls are TRBV11-1 and TRBJ2-7; TRBD2 is a possible D gene (5 bases). CDR1 is SGHAT and CDR2 is FQDESV in the germline V gene (reference sequence). The CDR3 is 15 amino acids. DNA for the CDR3: TGTGTCAGCACTCCCTCTCGGGGTCCAGCGCACGAGCAGTACTTC. This translates into CVSTPSRGPAHEQYF.

The V gene is TRBV6-2 or TRBV6-3, the J gene TRBJ2-6, with D uncertain. Trimming shortened V by 8 bases and J by 4 bases, and 24 bases separated the two germline ends. CDR3 length: 18 amino acids. In germline, CDR1 is MNHEY, CDR2 SVGEGT. The CDR3 nucleotides read TGTGCCAGCGGTCTACCTCAGGCCCAGGTCGAGGGGGCCAACGTCCTGACTTTC. This gives the protein CASGLPQAQVEGANVLTF.